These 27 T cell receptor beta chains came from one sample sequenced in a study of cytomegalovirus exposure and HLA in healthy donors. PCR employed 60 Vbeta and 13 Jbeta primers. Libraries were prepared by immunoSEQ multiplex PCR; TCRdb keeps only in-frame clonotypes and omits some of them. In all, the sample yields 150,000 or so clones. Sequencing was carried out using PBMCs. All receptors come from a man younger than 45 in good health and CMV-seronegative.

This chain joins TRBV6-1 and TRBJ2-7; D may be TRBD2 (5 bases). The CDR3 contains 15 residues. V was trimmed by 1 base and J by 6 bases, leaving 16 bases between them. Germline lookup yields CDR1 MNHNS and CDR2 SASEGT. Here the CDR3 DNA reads TGTGCCAGCAGTGAAGAACTAGGGTGGGATCTCGAGCAGTACTTC. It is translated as CASSEELGWDLEQYF.

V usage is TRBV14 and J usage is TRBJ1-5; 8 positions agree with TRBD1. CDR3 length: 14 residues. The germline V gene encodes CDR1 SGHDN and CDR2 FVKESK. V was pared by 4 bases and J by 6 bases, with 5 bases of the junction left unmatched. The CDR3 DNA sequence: TGTGCCAGCAGCCTTACAGGGGGAGGTCAGCCCCAGCATTTT. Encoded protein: CASSLTGGGQPQHF.

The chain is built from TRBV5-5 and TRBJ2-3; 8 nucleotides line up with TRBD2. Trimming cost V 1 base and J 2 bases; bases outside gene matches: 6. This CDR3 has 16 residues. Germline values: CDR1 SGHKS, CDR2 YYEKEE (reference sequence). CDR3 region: CASSLSSGPNTDTQYF. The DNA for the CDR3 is TGTGCCAGCAGCTTGTCTAGCGGGCCAAACACAGATACGCAGTATTTT.

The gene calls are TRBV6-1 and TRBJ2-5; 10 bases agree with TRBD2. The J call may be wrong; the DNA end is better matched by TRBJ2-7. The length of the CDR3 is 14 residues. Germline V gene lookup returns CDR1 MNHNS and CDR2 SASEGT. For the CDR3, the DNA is TGTGCCAGCAGAGCGGGAGGGCCGTTCACCGAGCAGTACTTC. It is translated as CASRAGGPFTEQYF.

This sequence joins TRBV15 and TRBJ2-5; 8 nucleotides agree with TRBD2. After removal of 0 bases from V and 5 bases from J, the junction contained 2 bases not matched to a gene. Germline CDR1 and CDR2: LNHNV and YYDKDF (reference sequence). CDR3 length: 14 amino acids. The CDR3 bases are TGTGCCACCAGCAGAGATCGCGGGGGGGAGACCCAGTACTTC. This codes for CATSRDRGGETQYF. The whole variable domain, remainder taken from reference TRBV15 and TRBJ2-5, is DAMVIQNPRYQVTQFGKPVTLSCSQTLNHNVMYWYQQKSSQAPKLLFHYYDKDFNNEADTPDNFQSRRPNTSFCFLDIRSPGLGDTAMYLCATSRDRGGETQYFGPGTRLLVL.

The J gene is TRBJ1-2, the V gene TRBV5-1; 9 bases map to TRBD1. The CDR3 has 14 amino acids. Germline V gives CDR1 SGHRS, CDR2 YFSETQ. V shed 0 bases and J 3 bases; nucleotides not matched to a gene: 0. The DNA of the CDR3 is TGCGCCAGCAGCTTGGACAGGGGGCACTATGGCTACACCTTC. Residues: CASSLDRGHYGYTF.

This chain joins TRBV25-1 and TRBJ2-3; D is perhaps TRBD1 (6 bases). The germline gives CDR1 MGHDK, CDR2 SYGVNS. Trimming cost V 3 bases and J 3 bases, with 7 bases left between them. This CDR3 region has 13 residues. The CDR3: CASSDTGTDTQYF. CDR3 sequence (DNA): TGTGCCAGCAGTGATACAGGGACAGATACGCAGTATTTT. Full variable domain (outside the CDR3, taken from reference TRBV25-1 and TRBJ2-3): EADIYQTPRYLVIGTGKKITLECSQTMGHDKMYWYQQDPGMELHLIHYSYGVNSTEKGDLSSESTVSRIRTEHFPLTLESARPSHTSQYLCASSDTGTDTQYFGPGTRLTVL.

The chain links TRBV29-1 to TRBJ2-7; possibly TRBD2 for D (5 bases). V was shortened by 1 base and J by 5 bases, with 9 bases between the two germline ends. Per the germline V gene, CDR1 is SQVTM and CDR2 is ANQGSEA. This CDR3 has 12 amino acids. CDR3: CSVEGGLHEQYF. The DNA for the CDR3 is TGCAGCGTTGAAGGAGGGTTACACGAGCAGTACTTC.

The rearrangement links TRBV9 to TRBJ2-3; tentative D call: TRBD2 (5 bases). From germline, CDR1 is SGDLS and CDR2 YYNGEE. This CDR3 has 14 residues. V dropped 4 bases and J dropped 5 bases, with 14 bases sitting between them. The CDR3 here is CASSPGLILDTQYF. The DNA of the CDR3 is TGTGCCAGCAGCCCAGGACTCATACTAGATACGCAGTATTTT.

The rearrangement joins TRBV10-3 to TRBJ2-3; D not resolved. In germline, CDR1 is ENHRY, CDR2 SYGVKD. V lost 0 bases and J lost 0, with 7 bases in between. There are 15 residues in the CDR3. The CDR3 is CAISESFSSTDTQYF. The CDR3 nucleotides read TGTGCCATCAGTGAGTCGTTCTCTAGCACAGATACGCAGTATTTT.

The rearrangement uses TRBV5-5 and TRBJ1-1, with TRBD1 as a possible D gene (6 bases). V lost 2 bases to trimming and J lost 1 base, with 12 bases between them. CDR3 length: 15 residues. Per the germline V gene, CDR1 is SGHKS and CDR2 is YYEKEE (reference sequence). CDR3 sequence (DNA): TGTGCCAGCAGCTTCCTACCAGGGGAGAACACTGAAGCTTTCTTT. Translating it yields CASSFLPGENTEAFF.

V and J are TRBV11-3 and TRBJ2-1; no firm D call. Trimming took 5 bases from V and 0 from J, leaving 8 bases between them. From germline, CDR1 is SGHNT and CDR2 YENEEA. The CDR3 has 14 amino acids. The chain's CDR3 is CASSAAVSYNEQFF. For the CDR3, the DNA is TGTGCCAGCAGCGCGGCGGTCTCCTACAATGAGCAGTTCTTC.

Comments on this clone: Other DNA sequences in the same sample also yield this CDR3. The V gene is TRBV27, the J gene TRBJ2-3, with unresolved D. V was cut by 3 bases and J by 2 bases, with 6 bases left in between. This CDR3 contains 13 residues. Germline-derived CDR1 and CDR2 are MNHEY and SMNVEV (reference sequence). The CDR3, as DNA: TGTGCCAGCAGTTTTTCGTCCACAGATACGCAGTATTTT. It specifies CASSFSSTDTQYF.

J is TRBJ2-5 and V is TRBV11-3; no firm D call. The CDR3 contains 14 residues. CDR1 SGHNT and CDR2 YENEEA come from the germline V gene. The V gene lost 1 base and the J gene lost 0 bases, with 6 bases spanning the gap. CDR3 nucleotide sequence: TGTGCCAGCAGCTTAGCGATAGACCAAGAGACCCAGTACTTC. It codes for CASSLAIDQETQYF.

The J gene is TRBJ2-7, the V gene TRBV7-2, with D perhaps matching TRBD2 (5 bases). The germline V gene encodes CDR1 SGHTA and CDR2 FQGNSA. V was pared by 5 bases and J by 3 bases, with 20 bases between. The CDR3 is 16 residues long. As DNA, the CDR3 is TGTGCCAGCAGCCAAGTTTTGTCTAGCAGATACTACGAGCAGTACTTC. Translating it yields CASSQVLSSRYYEQYF.

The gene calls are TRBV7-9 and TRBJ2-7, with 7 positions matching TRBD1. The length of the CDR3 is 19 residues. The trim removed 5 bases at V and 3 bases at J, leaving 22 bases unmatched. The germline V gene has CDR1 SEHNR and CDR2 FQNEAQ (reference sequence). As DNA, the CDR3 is TGTGCCAGCAGCCTCCCACCCGATACAGGGGCCATCCTTCTCTACGAGCAGTACTTC. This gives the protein CASSLPPDTGAILLYEQYF.

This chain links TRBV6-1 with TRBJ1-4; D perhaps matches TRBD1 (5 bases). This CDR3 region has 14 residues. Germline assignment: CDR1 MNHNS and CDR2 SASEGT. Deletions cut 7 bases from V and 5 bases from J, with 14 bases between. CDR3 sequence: CASKQGSGNEKLFF. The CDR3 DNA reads TGTGCCAGCAAGCAGGGTTCCGGGAATGAAAAACTGTTTTTT.

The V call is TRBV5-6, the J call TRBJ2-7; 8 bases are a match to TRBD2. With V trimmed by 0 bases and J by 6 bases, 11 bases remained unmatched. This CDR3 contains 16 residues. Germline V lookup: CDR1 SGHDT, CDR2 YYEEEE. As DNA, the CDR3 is TGTGCCAGCAGCTTGGTTGGCGGGAGGCCCCTTTCCGAGCAGTACTTC. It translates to CASSLVGGRPLSEQYF.

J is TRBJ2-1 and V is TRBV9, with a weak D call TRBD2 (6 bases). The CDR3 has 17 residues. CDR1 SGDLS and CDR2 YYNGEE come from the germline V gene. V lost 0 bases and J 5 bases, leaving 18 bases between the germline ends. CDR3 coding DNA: TGTGCCAGCAGCGTAGTAGCGGCCGGACGTTCTGACAATGAGCAGTTCTTC. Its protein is CASSVVAAGRSDNEQFF. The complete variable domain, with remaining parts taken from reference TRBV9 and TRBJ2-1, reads DSGVTQTPKHLITATGQRVTLRCSPRSGDLSVYWYQQSLDQGLQFLIQYYNGEERAKGNILERFSAQQFPDLHSELNLSSLELGDSALYFCASSVVAAGRSDNEQFFGPGTRLTVL.

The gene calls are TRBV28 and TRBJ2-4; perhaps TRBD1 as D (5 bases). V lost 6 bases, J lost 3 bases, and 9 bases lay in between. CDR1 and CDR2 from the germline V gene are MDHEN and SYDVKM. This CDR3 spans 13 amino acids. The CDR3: CASRQGSKNIQYF. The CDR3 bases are TGTGCCAGCAGGCAGGGTAGCAAAAACATTCAGTACTTC. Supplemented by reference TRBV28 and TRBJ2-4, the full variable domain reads DVKVTQSSRYLVKRTGEKVFLECVQDMDHENMFWYRQDPGLGLRLIYFSYDVKMKEKGDIPEGYSVSREKKERFSLILESASTNQTSMYLCASRQGSKNIQYFGAGTRLSVL.

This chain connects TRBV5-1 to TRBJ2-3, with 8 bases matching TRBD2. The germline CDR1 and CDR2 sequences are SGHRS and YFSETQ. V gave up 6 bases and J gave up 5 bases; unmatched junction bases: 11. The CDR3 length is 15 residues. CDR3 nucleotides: TGCGCCAGCAAGTTCTTTAGCGGGATGGAAGATACGCAGTATTTT. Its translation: CASKFFSGMEDTQYF. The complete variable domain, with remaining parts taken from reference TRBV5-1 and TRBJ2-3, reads KAGVTQTPRYLIKTRGQQVTLSCSPISGHRSVSWYQQTPGQGLQFLFEYFSETQRNKGNFPGRFSGRQFSNSRSEMNVSTLELGDSALYLCASKFFSGMEDTQYFGPGTRLTVL.

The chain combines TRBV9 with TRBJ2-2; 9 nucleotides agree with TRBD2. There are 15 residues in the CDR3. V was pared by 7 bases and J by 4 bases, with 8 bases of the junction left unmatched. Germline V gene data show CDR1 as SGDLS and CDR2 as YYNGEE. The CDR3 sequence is CASGVSGSATGELFF. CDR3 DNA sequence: TGTGCCAGCGGAGTTAGCGGGAGTGCCACCGGGGAGCTGTTTTTT.

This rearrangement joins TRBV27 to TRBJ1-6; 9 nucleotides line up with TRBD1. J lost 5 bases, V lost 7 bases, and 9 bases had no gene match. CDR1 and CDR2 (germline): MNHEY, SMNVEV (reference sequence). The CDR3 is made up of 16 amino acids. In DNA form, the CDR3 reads TGTGCCAGCACCCTCTGGGGACAGGGAGATAATTCACCCCTCCACTTT. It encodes CASTLWGQGDNSPLHF.

CDR3 sequence: CASSSDRVEQFF. The DNA of the CDR3 is TGCGCCAGCAGCTCGGACAGGGTTGAGCAGTTCTTC. V and J are TRBV5-1 and TRBJ2-1; the match to TRBD1 covers 8 bases. CDR1 and CDR2 from the germline V gene are SGHRS and YFSETQ. J lost 9 bases, V lost 3 bases, and 2 bases had no gene match. The CDR3 extends over 12 amino acids. Together with reference TRBV5-1 and TRBJ2-1, the CDR3 gives the full variable domain: KAGVTQTPRYLIKTRGQQVTLSCSPISGHRSVSWYQQTPGQGLQFLFEYFSETQRNKGNFPGRFSGRQFSNSRSEMNVSTLELGDSALYLCASSSDRVEQFFGPGTRLTVL.

The CDR3 DNA reads TGTGCCAGCAGCCCCCCTCTTACAGGGCCGGATGAGCAGTTCTTC. Protein product: CASSPPLTGPDEQFF. This chain joins TRBV11-3 and TRBJ2-1; perhaps TRBD1 as D (6 bases). There are 15 residues in the CDR3. Looked up from germline, CDR1 is SGHNT and CDR2 is YENEEA. Trimming cost V 5 bases and J 8 bases, with 19 bases left between them.

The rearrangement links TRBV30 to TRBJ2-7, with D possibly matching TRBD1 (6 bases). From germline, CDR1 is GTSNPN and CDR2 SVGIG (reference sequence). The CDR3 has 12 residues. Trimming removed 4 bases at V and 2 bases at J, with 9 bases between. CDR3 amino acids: CAWTGDTYEQYF. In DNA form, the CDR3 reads TGTGCCTGGACAGGGGACACCTACGAGCAGTACTTC.

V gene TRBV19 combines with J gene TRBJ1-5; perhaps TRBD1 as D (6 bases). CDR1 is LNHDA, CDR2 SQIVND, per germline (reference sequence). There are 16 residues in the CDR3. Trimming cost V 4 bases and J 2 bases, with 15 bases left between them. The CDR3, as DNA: TGTGCCAGTAGTACAAGAACAGGGAATGGCAATCAGCCCCAGCATTTT. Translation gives CASSTRTGNGNQPQHF.